This T cell receptor beta chain is drawn from a study of blood T cell repertoires in COVID-19. Participants were aged about 18 to 89 years from approximately 23 US areas. Trimming removed 7 bases from V and 2 bases from J; junction bases left unmatched: 14. The CDR3 is made up of 17 amino acids. The germline CDR1 and CDR2 sequences are LNHDA and SQIVND (reference sequence). A single count supports this clone. As handled by the study authors: The assay estimated nucleated cells by amplifying reference gene primers. Clones were read by immunoSEQ multiplex PCR, and TCRdb kept only the in-frame ones, dropping some. V and J calls and clone size follow that table, whereas D and trimming were derived from the DNA. The sample records 200,000 or so clones, 86% being singletons.

This TCR was recovered from a woman between 35 and 50 years old with acute COVID-19. Sequenced input: PBMCs or T cells enriched from blood (not recorded which). The rearrangement links TRBV19 to TRBJ1-5; 7 positions match TRBD1. The DNA of the CDR3 is TGTGCCAGTATCCCGGACAGGAGGGGTGGGCGCAATCAGCCCCAGCATTTT. It is translated as CASIPDRRGGRNQPQHF.